Following are 3 T cell receptor beta chains from one sample sequenced in a study of PD-L1 blockade in urothelial cancer. This table comes from immunoSEQ multiplex PCR, and its TCRdb copy is limited to in-frame clones, with some not included. The table has some 45,000 clones, 80% seen once. The time point: pretreatment peripheral blood. The sample was PBMCs, taken around atezolizumab (anti-PD-L1) treatment. The source of these receptors is a man aged 60-69 years with urothelial cancer.

The chain couples TRBV5-1 to TRBJ2-1; 9 bases are shared with TRBD1. Trimming cost V 2 bases and J 8 bases; bases outside gene matches: 5. Germline V gives CDR1 SGHRS, CDR2 YFSETQ. This CDR3 region has 14 residues. CDR3 nucleotide sequence: TGCGCCAGCAGCTTCGGGACAGGGCTCGATGAGCAGTTCTTC. It encodes CASSFGTGLDEQFF. The full variable domain, its missing parts supplied by reference TRBV5-1 and TRBJ2-1, is KAGVTQTPRYLIKTRGQQVTLSCSPISGHRSVSWYQQTPGQGLQFLFEYFSETQRNKGNFPGRFSGRQFSNSRSEMNVSTLELGDSALYLCASSFGTGLDEQFFGPGTRLTVL.

V gene TRBV4-2 combines with J gene TRBJ2-3; 10 bases agree with TRBD2. V trimming: 0 bases; J trimming: 4 bases; junction bases outside the gene matches: 4. Germline lookup yields CDR1 LGHNA and CDR2 YNFKEQ. The CDR3 extends over 16 amino acids. The DNA for the CDR3 is TGTGCCAGCAGCCAAGATCAGACTAGCGGGCCAGATACGCAGTATTTT. Protein: CASSQDQTSGPDTQYF.

The chain employs TRBV14 and TRBJ2-7, with 13 bases matching TRBD2. This CDR3 spans 17 amino acids. With 4 bases clipped from V and 5 bases from J, the junction kept 11 bases outside the gene matches. Germline values: CDR1 SGHDN, CDR2 FVKESK. CDR3: CASSPPGLAGLGDEQYF. Here the CDR3 DNA reads TGTGCCAGCAGCCCACCGGGACTAGCGGGGCTGGGGGACGAGCAGTACTTC.